The 5 T cell receptor beta chains below all came from one sample that was sequenced in a study of T cells in Graves' hyperthyroidism and ophthalmopathy. Researchers amplified the TCR beta CDR3 regions from RNA transcripts. During a first-round RT-PCR of the TCR CDR3, the HTBI primer set was used. Via MiXCR, TCRdb re-called the multiplex PCR reads, giving one row per CDR3 protein. The sample contains about 290,000 distinct CDR3 sequences, 12% to 15% of which appear only once. Sample: blood. Receptors were obtained from a woman aged 50 to 60 with Graves' hyperthyroidism that later progressed to Graves' ophthalmopathy.

This clonotype came up many times. The CDR3 nucleotides read TGTGCCAGCAGTGTCCCCCGATCAAGATCTAAGGGAAGCTCTGGGGCCAACGTCCTGACTTTC. This gives the protein CASSVPRSRSKGSSGANVLTF. V gene TRBV12-3 or TRBV12-4 combines with J gene TRBJ2-6, with D hard to call. The CDR3 contains 21 residues. Trimming shortened V by 5 bases and J by 0 bases, and 26 bases separated the two germline ends.

The sample holds a few counts of this clonotype. The rearrangement links TRBV20-1 to TRBJ2-5; possible D gene TRBD2, 5 bases. V shed 3 bases and J shed 5 bases, with 13 bases lying between them. The CDR3 length is 13 residues. Germline CDR1 and CDR2: DFQATT and SNEGSKA (reference sequence). CDR3 amino acids: CSARLRAGETQYF. DNA for the CDR3: TGCAGTGCTAGGCTGCGGGCCGGGGAGACCCAGTACTTC.

This clonotype was picked up many times. V gene TRBV5-1 combines with J gene TRBJ2-7; 7 bases agree with TRBD1. The CDR3 spans 15 residues. The germline CDR1 and CDR2 sequences are SGHRS and YFSETQ. V was clipped by 0 bases and J by 7 bases; unmatched bases: 10. The CDR3 loop is CASSLGGTAPQEQYF. The CDR3 nucleotides read TGCGCCAGCAGCTTGGGTGGGACAGCCCCACAAGAGCAGTACTTC.

At least ten counts were recorded for this clonotype. The chain joins TRBV7-3 to TRBJ2-1, with TRBD1 as a possible D gene (5 bases). The CDR3 has 16 residues. Germline V gene data show CDR1 as SGHTA and CDR2 as FQGTGA. V lost 2 bases and J lost 0, with 11 bases in between. CDR3 protein: CASSLQGPSSYNEQFF. In DNA form, the CDR3 reads TGTGCCAGCAGCTTACAGGGTCCCAGCTCCTACAATGAGCAGTTCTTC.

This clonotype occurred many times. This chain links TRBV11-1 with TRBJ2-1; either TRBD1 or TRBD2 may supply D (5 bases each). The CDR3 contains 16 residues. The V and J ends lost 8 bases and 3 bases respectively, with 20 bases between them. CDR1 SGHAT and CDR2 FQDESV come from the germline V gene (reference sequence). CDR3 DNA sequence: TGTGCCAGCGGCCCCCAAAGCGGACACGTCTACAATGAGCAGTTCTTC. As protein: CASGPQSGHVYNEQFF.